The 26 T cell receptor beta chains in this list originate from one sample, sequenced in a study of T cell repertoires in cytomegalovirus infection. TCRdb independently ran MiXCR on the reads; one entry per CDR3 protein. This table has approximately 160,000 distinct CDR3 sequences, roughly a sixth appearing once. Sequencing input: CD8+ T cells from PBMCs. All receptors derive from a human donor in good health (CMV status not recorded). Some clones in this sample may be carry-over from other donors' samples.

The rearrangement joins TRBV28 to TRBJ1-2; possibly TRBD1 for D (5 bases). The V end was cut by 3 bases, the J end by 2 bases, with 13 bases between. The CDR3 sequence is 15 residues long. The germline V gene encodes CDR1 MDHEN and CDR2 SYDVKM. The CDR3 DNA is TGTGCCAGCAGTTTTAATGGGGCGGTCAACTATGGCTACACCTTC. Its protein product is CASSFNGAVNYGYTF.

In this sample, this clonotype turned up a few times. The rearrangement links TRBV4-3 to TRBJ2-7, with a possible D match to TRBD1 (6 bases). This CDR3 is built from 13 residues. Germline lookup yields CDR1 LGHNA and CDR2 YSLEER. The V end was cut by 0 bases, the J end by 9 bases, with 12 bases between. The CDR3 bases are TGCGCCAGCAGCCAAGATGGGGACACCGTGCAGTACTTC. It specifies CASSQDGDTVQYF.

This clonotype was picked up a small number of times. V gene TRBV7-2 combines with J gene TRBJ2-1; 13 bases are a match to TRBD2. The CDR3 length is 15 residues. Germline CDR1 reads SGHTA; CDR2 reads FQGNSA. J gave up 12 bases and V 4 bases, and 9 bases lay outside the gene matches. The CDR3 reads CASSSGLAGPLGQFF. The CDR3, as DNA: TGTGCCAGCAGCTCGGGACTAGCGGGGCCCTTGGGGCAGTTCTTC. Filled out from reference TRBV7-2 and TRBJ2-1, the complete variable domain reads GAGVSQSPSNKVTEKGKDVELRCDPISGHTALYWYRQSLGQGLEFLIYFQGNSAPDKSGLPSDRFSAERTGGSVSTLTIQRTQQEDSAVYLCASSSGLAGPLGQFFGPGTRLTVL.

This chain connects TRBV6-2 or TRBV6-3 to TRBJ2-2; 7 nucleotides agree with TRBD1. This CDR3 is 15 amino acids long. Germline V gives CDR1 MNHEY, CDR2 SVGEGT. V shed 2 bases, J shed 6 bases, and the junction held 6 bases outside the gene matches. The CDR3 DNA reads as TGTGCCAGCAGTTACCCCAGGGGGTCGGCCGGGGAGCTGTTTTTT. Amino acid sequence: CASSYPRGSAGELFF.

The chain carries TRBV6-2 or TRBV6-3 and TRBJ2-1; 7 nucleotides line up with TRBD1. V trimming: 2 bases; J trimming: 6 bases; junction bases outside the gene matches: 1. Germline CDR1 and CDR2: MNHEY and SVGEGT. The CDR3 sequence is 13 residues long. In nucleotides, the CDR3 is TGTGCCAGCAGTTACGACAGGGTCAATGAGCAGTTCTTC. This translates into CASSYDRVNEQFF.

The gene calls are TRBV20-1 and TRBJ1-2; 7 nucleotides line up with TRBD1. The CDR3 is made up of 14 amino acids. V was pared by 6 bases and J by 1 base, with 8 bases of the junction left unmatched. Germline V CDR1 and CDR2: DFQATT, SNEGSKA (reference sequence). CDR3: CSAFTGTDNYGYTF. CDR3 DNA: TGCAGTGCCTTCACCGGGACAGATAACTATGGCTACACCTTC.

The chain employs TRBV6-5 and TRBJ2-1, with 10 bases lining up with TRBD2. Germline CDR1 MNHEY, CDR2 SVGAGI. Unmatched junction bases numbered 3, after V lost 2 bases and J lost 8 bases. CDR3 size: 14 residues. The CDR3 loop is CASSYLAGDDEQFF. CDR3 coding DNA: TGTGCCAGCAGTTACCTAGCGGGGGACGATGAGCAGTTCTTC.

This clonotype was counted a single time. The CDR3 loop reads CASSQDGDEGSYEQYF. The CDR3 bases are TGCGCCAGCAGCCAAGATGGGGACGAGGGGTCCTACGAGCAGTACTTC. This chain uses TRBV4-1 with TRBJ2-7, with D perhaps assigned TRBD1 or TRBD2 (5 bases each). The CDR3 totals 16 residues. Germline CDR1 MGHRA, CDR2 YSYEKL. V gave up 0 bases and J gave up 1 base, with 13 bases separating them.

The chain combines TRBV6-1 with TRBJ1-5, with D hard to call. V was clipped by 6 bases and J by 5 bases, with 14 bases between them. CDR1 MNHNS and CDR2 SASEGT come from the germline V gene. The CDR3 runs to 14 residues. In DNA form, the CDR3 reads TGTGCCAGCAGCGAGCAACGAGGTTATCAGCCCCAGCATTTT. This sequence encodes CASSEQRGYQPQHF.

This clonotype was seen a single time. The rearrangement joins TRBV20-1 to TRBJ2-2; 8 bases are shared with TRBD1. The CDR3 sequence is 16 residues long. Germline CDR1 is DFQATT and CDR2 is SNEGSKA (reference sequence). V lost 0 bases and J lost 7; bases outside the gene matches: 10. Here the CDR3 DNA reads TGCAGTGCTAGAGATCCGGGCCAGGGGGCGAACGGGGAGCTGTTTTTT. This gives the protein CSARDPGQGANGELFF.

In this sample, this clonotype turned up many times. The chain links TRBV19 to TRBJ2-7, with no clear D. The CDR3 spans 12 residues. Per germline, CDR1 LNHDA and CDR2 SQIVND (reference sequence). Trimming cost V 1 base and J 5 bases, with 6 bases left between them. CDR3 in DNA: TGTGCCAGTAGTATAGTTCCCGACGAGCAGTACTTC. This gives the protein CASSIVPDEQYF.

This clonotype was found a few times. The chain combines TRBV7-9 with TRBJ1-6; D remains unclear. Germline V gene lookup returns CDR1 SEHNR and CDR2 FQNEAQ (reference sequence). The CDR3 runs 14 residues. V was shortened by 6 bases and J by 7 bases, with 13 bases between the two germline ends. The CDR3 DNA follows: TGTGCCAGCAGTTTGCGGCTGGACAATTCACCCCTCCACTTT. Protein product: CASSLRLDNSPLHF.

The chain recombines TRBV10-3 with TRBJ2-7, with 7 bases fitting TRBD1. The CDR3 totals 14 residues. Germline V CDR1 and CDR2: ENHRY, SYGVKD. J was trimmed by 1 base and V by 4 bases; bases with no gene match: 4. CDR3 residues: CAISVGQISYEQYF. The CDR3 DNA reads TGTGCCATCAGTGTGGGACAGATTTCCTACGAGCAGTACTTC.

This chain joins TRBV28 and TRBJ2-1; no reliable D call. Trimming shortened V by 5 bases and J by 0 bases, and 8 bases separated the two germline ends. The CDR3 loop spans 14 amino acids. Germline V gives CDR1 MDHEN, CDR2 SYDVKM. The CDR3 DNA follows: TGTGCCAGCAGTAGGATTAGCTCCTACAATGAGCAGTTCTTC. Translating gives CASSRISSYNEQFF.

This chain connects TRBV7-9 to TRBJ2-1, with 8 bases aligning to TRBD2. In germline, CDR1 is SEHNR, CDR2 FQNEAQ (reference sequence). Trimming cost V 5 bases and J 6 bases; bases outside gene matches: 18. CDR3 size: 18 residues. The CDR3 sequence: CASSPPGLVAGGPNEQFF. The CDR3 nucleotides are TGTGCCAGCAGCCCCCCGGGACTAGTTGCGGGGGGCCCCAATGAGCAGTTCTTC.

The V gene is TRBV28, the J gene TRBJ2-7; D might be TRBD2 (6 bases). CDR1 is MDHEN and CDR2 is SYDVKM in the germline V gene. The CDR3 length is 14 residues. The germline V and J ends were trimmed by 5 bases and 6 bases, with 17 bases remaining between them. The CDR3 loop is CASSRLERIAEQYF. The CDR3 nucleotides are TGTGCCAGCAGTCGACTAGAGCGGATCGCCGAGCAGTACTTC.

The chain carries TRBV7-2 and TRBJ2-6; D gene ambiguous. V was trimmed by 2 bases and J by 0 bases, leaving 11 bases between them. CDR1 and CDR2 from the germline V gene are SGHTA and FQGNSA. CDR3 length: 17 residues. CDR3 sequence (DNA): TGTGCCAGCAGCTTAAACGGAATGCGCTCTGGGGCCAACGTCCTGACTTTC. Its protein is CASSLNGMRSGANVLTF.

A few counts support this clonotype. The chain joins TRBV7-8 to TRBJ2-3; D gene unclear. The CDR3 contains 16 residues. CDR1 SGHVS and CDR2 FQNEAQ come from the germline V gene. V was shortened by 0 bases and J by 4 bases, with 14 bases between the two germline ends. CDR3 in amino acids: CASSLAAGSEADTQYF. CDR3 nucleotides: TGTGCCAGCAGCTTAGCCGCTGGATCGGAAGCAGATACGCAGTATTTT. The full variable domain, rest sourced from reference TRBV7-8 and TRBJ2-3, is GAGVSQSPRYKVAKRGQDVALRCDPISGHVSLFWYQQALGQGPEFLTYFQNEAQLDKSGLPSDRFFAERPEGSVSTLKIQRTQQEDSAVYLCASSLAAGSEADTQYFGPGTRLTVL.

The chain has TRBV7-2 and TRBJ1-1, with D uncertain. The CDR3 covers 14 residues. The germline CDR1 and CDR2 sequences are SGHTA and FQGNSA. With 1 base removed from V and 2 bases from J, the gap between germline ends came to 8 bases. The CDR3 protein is CASSLGVKNTEAFF. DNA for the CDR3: TGTGCCAGCAGCTTAGGTGTCAAAAACACTGAAGCTTTCTTT.

The DNA for the CDR3 is TGTGCCAGCAGCTTAGGCGGCCACAATGAGCAGTTCTTC. Amino acids: CASSLGGHNEQFF. This chain joins TRBV7-2 and TRBJ2-1, with D unresolved. V was pared by 1 base and J by 5 bases, with 6 bases between. The CDR3 contains 13 residues. Germline values: CDR1 SGHTA, CDR2 FQGNSA.

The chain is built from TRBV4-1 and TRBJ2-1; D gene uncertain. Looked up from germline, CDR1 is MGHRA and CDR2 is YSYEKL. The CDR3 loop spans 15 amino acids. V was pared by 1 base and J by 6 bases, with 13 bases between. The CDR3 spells CASSQGSLSPNEQFF. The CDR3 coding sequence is TGCGCCAGCAGCCAAGGGAGTCTCAGCCCCAATGAGCAGTTCTTC.

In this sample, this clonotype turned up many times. The CDR3 DNA reads as TGTGCCAGCAGCTTAGGGGGGAACACCGGGGAGCTGTTTTTT. It translates to CASSLGGNTGELFF. The chain has TRBV7-6 and TRBJ2-2, with D uncertain. CDR1 and CDR2 (germline): SGHVS, FNYEAQ. The CDR3 is 14 residues long. V shed 1 base and J shed 1 base, with 4 bases lying between them.

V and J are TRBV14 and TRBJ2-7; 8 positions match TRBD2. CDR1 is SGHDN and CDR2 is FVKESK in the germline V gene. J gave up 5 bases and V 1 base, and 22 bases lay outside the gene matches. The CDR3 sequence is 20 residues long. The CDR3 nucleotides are TGTGCCAGCAGCCAAGCTCCGGGAGGGCTCGTTAGTTTGGCGGACCACGAGCAGTACTTC. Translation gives CASSQAPGGLVSLADHEQYF.

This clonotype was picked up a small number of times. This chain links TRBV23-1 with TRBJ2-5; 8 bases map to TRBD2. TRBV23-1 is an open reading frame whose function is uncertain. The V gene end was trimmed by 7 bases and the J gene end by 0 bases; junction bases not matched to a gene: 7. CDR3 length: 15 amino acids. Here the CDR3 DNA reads TGCGCCAGCAACGAAGCGGGGGAGTACCAAGAGACCCAGTACTTC. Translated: CASNEAGEYQETQYF.

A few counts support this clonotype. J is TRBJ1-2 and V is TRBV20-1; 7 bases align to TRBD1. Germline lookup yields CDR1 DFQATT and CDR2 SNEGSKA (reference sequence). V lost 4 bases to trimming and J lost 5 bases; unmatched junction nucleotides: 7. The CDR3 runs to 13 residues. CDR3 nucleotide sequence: TGCAGTGCTAACTCCGGGACAGCTTATGGCTACACCTTC. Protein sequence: CSANSGTAYGYTF.

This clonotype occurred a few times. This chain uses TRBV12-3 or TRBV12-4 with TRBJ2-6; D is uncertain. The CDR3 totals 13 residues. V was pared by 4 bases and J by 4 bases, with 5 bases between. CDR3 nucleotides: TGTGCCAGCAGTTCGCGGGGGGCCAACGTCCTGACTTTC. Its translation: CASSSRGANVLTF.